Listed here is a single TCR beta chain. Its antigen remains unknown. This entry is derived from a study of beta chain features in type 1 diabetes. General observations from the study: In all four CD4+ subsets, TCRB CDR3 length was significantly, moderately reduced in type 1 diabetes. Lower insertion and higher deletion counts appeared at VDJ junctions in type 1 diabetes patients.

CDR1 and CDR2 (germline): MNHEY, SMNVEV (reference sequence). V was cut by 6 bases and J by 9 bases, with 15 bases left in between. The CDR3 contains 13 residues. Sequencing targeted expressed TCRB transcripts, as all isolated RNA had been reverse transcribed. Profiled with immunoSEQ multiplex PCR; TCRdb holds only in-frame clones, not every one. The sample lists under 850,000 clones, around 15% occurring once. Once sorted, every population was more than 95% pure. This chain joins TRBV27 and TRBJ2-1, with D maybe TRBD1 (5 bases). The sequence derives from a man younger than 35 with type 1 diabetes. The source material was naive CD4+ T cells from blood. The CDR3 DNA is TGTGCCAGCAGGTCCCCAGGGCCTAGTGAGCAGTTCTTC. It is translated as CASRSPGPSEQFF.